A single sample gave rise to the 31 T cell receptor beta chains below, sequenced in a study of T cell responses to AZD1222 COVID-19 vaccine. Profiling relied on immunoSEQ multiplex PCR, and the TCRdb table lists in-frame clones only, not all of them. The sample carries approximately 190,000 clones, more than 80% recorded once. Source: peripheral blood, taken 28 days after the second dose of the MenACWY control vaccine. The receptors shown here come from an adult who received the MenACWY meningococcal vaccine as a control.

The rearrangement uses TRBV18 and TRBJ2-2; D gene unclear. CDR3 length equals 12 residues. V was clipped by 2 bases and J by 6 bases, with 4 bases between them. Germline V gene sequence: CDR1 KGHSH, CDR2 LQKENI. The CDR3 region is CASSPGPGELFF. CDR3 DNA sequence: TGTGCCAGCTCACCAGGGCCCGGGGAGCTGTTTTTT.

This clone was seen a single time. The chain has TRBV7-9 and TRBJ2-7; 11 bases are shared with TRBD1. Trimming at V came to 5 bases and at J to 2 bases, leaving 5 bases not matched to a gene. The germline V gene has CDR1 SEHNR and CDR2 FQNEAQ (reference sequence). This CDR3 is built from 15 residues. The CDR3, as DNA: TGTGCCAGCAGCCGAGGACAGGGGGCTCCCTACGAGCAGTACTTC. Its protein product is CASSRGQGAPYEQYF.

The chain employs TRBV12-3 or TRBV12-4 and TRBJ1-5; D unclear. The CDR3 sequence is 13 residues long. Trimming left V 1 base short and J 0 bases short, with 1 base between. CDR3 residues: CASSLDSNQPQHF. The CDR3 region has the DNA TGTGCCAGCAGTTTAGATAGCAATCAGCCCCAGCATTTT.

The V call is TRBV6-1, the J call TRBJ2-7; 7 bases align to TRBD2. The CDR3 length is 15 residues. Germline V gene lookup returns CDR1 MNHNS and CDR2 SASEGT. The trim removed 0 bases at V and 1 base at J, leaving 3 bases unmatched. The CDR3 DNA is TGTGCCAGCAGTGAAGCGGTAGCGGGTTCCTACGAGCAGTACTTC. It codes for CASSEAVAGSYEQYF.

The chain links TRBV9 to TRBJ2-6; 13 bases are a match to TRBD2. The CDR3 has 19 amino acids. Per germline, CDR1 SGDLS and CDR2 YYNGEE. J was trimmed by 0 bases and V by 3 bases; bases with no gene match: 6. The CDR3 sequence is CASSAGLAGKLSGANVLTF. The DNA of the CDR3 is TGTGCCAGCAGCGCGGGACTAGCGGGAAAACTCTCTGGGGCCAACGTCCTGACTTTC.

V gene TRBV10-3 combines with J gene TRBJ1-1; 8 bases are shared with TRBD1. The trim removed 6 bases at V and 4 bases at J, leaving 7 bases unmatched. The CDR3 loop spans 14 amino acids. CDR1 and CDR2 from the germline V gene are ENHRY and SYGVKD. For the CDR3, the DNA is TGTGCCATCAGCGTTGGACAGGGAGGCACTGAAGCTTTCTTT. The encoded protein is CAISVGQGGTEAFF.

The CDR3 bases are TGTGCCAGCAGTTTGATTACGGGACAGGGGCCCTACGAGCAGTACTTC. Amino acid sequence: CASSLITGQGPYEQYF. The genes are TRBV27 and TRBJ2-7; 10 nucleotides match TRBD1. V lost 3 bases and J lost 2; bases outside the gene matches: 7. The length of the CDR3 is 16 residues. From germline, CDR1 is MNHEY and CDR2 SMNVEV (reference sequence).

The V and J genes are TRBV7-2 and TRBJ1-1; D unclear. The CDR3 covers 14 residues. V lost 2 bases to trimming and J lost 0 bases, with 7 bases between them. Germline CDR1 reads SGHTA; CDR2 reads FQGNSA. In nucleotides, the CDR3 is TGTGCCAGCAGCTTACAGATCTTGAACACTGAAGCTTTCTTT. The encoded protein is CASSLQILNTEAFF.

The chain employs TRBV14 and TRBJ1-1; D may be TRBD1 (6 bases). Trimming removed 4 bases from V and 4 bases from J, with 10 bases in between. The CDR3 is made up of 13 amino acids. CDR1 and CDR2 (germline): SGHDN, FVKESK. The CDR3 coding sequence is TGTGCCAGCAGCCGGACAGAAGGCACTGAAGCTTTCTTT. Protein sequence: CASSRTEGTEAFF.

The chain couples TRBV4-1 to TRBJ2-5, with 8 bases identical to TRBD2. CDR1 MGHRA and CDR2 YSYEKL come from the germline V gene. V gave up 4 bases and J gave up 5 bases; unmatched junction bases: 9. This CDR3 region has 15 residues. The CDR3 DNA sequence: TGCGCCAGCAGCCCCACCGGGGGGGCTTGGGAGACCCAGTACTTC. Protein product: CASSPTGGAWETQYF.

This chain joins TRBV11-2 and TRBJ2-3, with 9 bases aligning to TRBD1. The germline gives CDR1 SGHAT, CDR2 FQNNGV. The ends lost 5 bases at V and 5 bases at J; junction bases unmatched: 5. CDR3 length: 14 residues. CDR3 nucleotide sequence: TGTGCCAGCAGCCGACAGGGGGAGCAAGATACGCAGTATTTT. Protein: CASSRQGEQDTQYF.

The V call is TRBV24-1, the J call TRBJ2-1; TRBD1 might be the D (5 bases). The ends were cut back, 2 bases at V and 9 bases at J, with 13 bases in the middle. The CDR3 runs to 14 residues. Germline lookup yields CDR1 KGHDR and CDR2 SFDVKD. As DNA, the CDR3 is TGTGCCACCAGTGATTGGGGCGTCTACGGTGAGCAGTTCTTC. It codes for CATSDWGVYGEQFF.

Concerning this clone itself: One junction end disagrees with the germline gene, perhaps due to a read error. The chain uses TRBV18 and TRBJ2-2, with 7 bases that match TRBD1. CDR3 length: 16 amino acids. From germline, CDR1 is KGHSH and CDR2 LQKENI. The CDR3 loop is CASSPQLGQSTGELFF. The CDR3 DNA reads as TGTGCCAGCTCCCCACAGCTGGGACAGAGCACCGGGGAGCTGTTTTTT.

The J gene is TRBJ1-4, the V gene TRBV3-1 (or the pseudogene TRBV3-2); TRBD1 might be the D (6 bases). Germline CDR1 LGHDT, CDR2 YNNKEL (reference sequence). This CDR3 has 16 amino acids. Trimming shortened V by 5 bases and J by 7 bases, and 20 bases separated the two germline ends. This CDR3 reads CASSEAFWAGAEKLFF. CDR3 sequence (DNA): TGTGCCAGCAGCGAAGCCTTTTGGGCAGGGGCTGAAAAACTGTTTTTT.

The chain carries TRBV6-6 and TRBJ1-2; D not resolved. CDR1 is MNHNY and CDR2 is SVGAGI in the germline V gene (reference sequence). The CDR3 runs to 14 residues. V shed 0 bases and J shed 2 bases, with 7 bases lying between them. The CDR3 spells CASSYSTGNYGYTF. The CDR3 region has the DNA TGTGCCAGCAGTTACTCAACGGGCAACTATGGCTACACCTTC.

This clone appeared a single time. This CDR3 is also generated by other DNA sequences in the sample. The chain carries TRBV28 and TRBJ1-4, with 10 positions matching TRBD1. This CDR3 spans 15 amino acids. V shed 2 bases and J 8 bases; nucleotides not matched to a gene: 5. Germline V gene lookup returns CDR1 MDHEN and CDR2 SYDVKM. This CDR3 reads CASSLPGTGEEKLFF. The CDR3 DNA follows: TGTGCCAGCAGTTTACCAGGGACAGGGGAGGAAAAACTGTTTTTT.

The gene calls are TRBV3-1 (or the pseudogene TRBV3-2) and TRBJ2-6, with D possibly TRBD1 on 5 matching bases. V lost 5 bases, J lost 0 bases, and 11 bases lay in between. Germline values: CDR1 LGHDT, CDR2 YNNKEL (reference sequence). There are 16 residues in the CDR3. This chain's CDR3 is CASSLRQPSGANVLTF. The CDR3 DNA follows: TGTGCCAGCAGCTTAAGACAGCCCTCTGGGGCCAACGTCCTGACTTTC.

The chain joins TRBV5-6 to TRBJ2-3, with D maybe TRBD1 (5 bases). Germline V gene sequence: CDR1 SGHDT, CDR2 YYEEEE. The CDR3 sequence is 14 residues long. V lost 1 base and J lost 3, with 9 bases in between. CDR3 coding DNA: TGTGCCAGCAGCTTGTCCAGGGTTACAGATACGCAGTATTTT. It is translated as CASSLSRVTDTQYF.

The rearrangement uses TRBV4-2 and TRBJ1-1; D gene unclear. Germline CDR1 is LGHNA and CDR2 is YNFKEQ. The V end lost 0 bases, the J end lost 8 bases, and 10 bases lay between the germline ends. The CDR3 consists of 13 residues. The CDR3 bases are TGTGCCAGCAGCCAAGAGTGGGGAGAGGAAGCTTTCTTT. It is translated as CASSQEWGEEAFF.

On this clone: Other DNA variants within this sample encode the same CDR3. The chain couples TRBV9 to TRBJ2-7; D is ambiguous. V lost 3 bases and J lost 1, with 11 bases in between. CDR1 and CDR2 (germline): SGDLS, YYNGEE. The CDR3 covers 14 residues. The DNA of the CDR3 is TGTGCCAGCAGCGGGACCGGAAATTCCTACGAGCAGTACTTC. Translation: CASSGTGNSYEQYF.

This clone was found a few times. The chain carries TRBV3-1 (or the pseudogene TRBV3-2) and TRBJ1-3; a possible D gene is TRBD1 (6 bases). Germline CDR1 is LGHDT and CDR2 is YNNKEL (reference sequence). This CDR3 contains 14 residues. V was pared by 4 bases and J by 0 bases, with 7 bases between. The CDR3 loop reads CASSLQGSGNTIYF. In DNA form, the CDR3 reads TGTGCCAGCAGCCTACAGGGCTCTGGAAACACCATATATTTT.

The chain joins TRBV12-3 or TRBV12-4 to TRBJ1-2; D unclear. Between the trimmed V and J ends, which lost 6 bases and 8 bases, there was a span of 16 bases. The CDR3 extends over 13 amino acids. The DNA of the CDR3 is TGTGCCAGCAGCTCTGTTAGAACCGACGGCTACACCTTC. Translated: CASSSVRTDGYTF.

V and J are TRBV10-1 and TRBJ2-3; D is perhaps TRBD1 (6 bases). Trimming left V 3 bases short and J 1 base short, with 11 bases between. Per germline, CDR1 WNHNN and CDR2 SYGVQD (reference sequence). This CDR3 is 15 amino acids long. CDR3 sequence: CASSDHRVGTDTQYF. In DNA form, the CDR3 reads TGCGCCAGCAGTGATCACAGGGTGGGCACAGATACGCAGTATTTT.

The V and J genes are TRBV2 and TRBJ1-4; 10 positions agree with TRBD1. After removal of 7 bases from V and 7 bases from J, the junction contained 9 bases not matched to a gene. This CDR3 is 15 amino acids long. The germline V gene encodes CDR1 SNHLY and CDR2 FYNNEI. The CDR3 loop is CASILTGGIGEKLFF. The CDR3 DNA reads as TGTGCCAGCATCTTGACAGGGGGCATAGGTGAAAAACTGTTTTTT.

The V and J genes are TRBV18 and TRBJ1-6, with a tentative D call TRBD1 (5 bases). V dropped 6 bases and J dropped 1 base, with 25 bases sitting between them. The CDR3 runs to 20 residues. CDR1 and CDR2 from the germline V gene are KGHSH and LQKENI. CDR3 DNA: TGTGCCAGCTCCACACAAAGACAGATCCAAGCTGGTTCCTATAATTCACCCCTCCACTTT. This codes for CASSTQRQIQAGSYNSPLHF.

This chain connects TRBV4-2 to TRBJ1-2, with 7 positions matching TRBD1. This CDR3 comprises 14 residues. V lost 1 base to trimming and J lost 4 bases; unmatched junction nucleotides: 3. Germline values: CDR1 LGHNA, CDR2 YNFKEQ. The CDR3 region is CASSQARQGYGYTF. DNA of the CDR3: TGTGCCAGCAGCCAAGCTCGACAGGGCTATGGCTACACCTTC.

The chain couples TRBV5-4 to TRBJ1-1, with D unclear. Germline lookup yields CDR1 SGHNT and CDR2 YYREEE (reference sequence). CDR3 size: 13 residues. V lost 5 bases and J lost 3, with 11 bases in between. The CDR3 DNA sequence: TGTGCCAGCAGTGAGGAGAGGCACACTGAAGCTTTCTTT. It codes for CASSEERHTEAFF. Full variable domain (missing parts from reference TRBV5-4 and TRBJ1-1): ETGVTQSPTHLIKTRGQQVTLRCSSQSGHNTVSWYQQALGQGPQFIFQYYREEENGRGNFPPRFSGLQFPNYSSELNVNALELDDSALYLCASSEERHTEAFFGQGTRLTVV.

The CDR3 loop is CASGLVKVTSGSLNTGELFF. DNA for the CDR3: TGTGCTAGTGGTTTGGTAAAAGTGACTAGCGGGAGCTTGAACACCGGGGAGCTGTTTTTT. V and J are TRBV12-5 and TRBJ2-2; 12 bases are shared with TRBD2. CDR3 length equals 20 residues. V was pared by 0 bases and J by 1 base, with 9 bases of the junction left unmatched. Germline-derived CDR1 and CDR2 are LGHNT and FRNRAP.

DNA of the CDR3: TGTGCCAGCAGCCCCCGTAAGGCTGGGGCCAACGTCCTGACTTTC. This gives the protein CASSPRKAGANVLTF. V gene TRBV5-6 combines with J gene TRBJ2-6, with D unclear. Germline V gene lookup returns CDR1 SGHDT and CDR2 YYEEEE. The V gene lost 4 bases and the J gene lost 2 bases, with 10 bases spanning the gap. The CDR3 is 15 residues long.

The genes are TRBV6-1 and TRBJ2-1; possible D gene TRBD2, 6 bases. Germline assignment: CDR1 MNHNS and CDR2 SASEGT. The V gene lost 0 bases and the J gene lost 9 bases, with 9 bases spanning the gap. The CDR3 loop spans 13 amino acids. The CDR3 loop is CASSEARGVEQFF. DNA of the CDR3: TGTGCCAGCAGTGAAGCGCGGGGAGTTGAGCAGTTCTTC.

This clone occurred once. CDR3 sequence (DNA): TGTGCCAGCACGCAGGGCGGGGGAGATACGCAGTATTTT. Translation: CASTQGGGDTQYF. The J gene is TRBJ2-3, the V gene TRBV2; 7 bases align to TRBD2. Germline V gene data show CDR1 as SNHLY and CDR2 as FYNNEI. The V gene end was trimmed by 7 bases and the J gene end by 5 bases; junction bases not matched to a gene: 6. There are 13 residues in the CDR3. Together with reference TRBV2 and TRBJ2-3, the CDR3 gives the full variable domain: EPEVTQTPSHQVTQMGQEVILRCVPISNHLYFYWYRQILGQKVEFLVSFYNNEISEKSEIFDDQFSVERPDGSNFTLKIRSTKLEDSAMYFCASTQGGGDTQYFGPGTRLTVL.